This record looks at one T cell receptor beta chain sequence and its context. The data belong to a study of T cell clonotyping in hematopoietic cell transplantation. Time point indicated: recipient sample about 28 days before transplant, after cytoreduction. This CDR3 spans 15 amino acids. CDR1 and CDR2 from the germline V gene are MDHEN and SYDVKM. V was cut by 7 bases and J by 0 bases, with 10 bases left in between. Assay used: immunoSEQ multiplex PCR; TCRdb lists only in-frame clones, some missing. Of 46,000 or so clones listed, 70% to 90% are singletons. This chain connects TRBV28 to TRBJ2-6; no definite D call. This clonotype was obtained from a man between 60 and 70 years old with biphenotypic leukemia. Some clones in this sample may be carry-over from other donors' samples. The input for sequencing was peripheral blood mononuclear cells, taken before stem cell transplant. The CDR3 spells CASTQIDSGANVLTF. The CDR3 region has the DNA TGTGCCAGCACCCAAATTGACTCTGGGGCCAACGTCCTGACTTTC.